The 22 T cell receptor beta chains presented below share a single source sample, sequenced in a study of early T cells in non-severe SARS-CoV-2 infection. Each CDR3 protein is one row after TCRdb ran MiXCR on the 5' RACE reads. The data contain about 94,000 distinct CDR3 sequences, approximately 13% of them singletons. The specimen sequenced was whole blood. The source of these receptors is an adult who was a healthcare worker with PCR-confirmed SARS-CoV-2 infection or an uninfected control (not recorded which).

This clonotype was observed at least ten times. The V call is TRBV5-1, the J call TRBJ2-7; D is perhaps TRBD1 or TRBD2 (6 bases each). V dropped 5 bases and J dropped 11 bases, with 26 bases sitting between them. This CDR3 is built from 15 residues. The germline CDR1 and CDR2 sequences are SGHRS and YFSETQ. The CDR3 DNA follows: TGCGCCAGCAGGTTAATTGCAGGGGACTCTAAATTGGAGTACTTC. Encoded protein: CASRLIAGDSKLEYF.

The V and J genes are TRBV7-3 and TRBJ2-1, with D perhaps TRBD1 or TRBD2 (5 bases each). V dropped 5 bases and J dropped 1 base, with 12 bases sitting between them. The CDR3 consists of 15 residues. CDR1 is SGHTA and CDR2 is FQGTGA in the germline V gene. CDR3 protein: CASSLRGDSYNEQFF. CDR3 coding DNA: TGTGCCAGCAGCCTGAGGGGTGATTCCTACAATGAGCAGTTCTTC.

The chain is built from TRBV12-3 or TRBV12-4 and TRBJ2-1; 7 nucleotides match TRBD1. This CDR3 region has 14 residues. With 5 bases clipped from V and 8 bases from J, the junction kept 9 bases outside the gene matches. CDR3 coding DNA: TGTGCCAGCAGTAGGACAGGTGGTAAGGATGAGCAGTTCTTC. Translated, it gives CASSRTGGKDEQFF.

A single count supports this clonotype. Since the CDR3 does not end with the conserved phenylalanine or tryptophan, this likely comes from a read error. The J gene is TRBJ2-5, the V gene TRBV5-1, with D possibly called TRBD1 or TRBD2 (6 bases each). V was pared by 0 bases and J by 1 base, with 13 bases between. CDR3 length: 16 residues. Germline CDR1 is SGHRS and CDR2 is YFSETQ. DNA of the CDR3: TGCGCCAGCAGCTTGGCCGGAGGGGGAGGCCAAGAGACCCAGTACTAC. Translated: CASSLAGGGGQETQYY.

This clonotype was recorded a few times. The chain couples TRBV6-5 to TRBJ1-5; D is ambiguous. Trimming took 0 bases from V and 7 from J, leaving 7 bases between them. The CDR3 totals 13 residues. Looked up from germline, CDR1 is MNHEY and CDR2 is SVGAGI. CDR3 sequence (DNA): TGTGCCAGCAGTTACTCGAGGTACCAGCCCCAGCATTTT. Residues: CASSYSRYQPQHF.

The chain combines TRBV3-1 with TRBJ2-1, with 7 bases lining up with TRBD2. Germline values: CDR1 LGHDT, CDR2 YNNKEL (reference sequence). V lost 4 bases and J lost 6; bases outside the gene matches: 9. This CDR3 has 15 amino acids. The CDR3 DNA is TGTGCCAGCAGCCGGCGGGGGATACCCTCCAATGAGCAGTTCTTC. It specifies CASSRRGIPSNEQFF.

The chain joins TRBV11-2 to TRBJ1-5; unclear D gene. From germline, CDR1 is SGHAT and CDR2 FQNNGV. V was trimmed by 1 base and J by 5 bases, leaving 6 bases between them. This CDR3 is 13 amino acids long. In DNA form, the CDR3 reads TGTGCCAGCAGCTTAGTGTTGGATCAGCCCCAGCATTTT. Translated: CASSLVLDQPQHF.

V usage is TRBV20-1 and J usage is TRBJ2-7; D is perhaps TRBD2 (6 bases). Germline CDR1 reads DFQATT; CDR2 reads SNEGSKA (reference sequence). This CDR3 region has 13 residues. Trimming left V 1 base short and J 3 bases short, with 10 bases between. The CDR3 DNA reads TGCAGTGCTAGAGGGAGGGACGGCTACGAGCAGTACTTC. Translation gives CSARGRDGYEQYF.

This clonotype was recorded a few times. The genes are TRBV7-2 and TRBJ1-2; perhaps TRBD1 as D (5 bases). Germline V gene lookup returns CDR1 SGHTA and CDR2 FQGNSA. Trimming took off 1 base at V and 2 bases at J, with 11 bases between the two ends. The CDR3 is 15 amino acids. Here the CDR3 DNA reads TGTGCCAGCAGCTTAGAAGAGGGGTCGAACTATGGCTACACCTTC. Protein: CASSLEEGSNYGYTF.

This clonotype was detected many times. The rearrangement joins TRBV23-1 to TRBJ2-7; D gene ambiguous. TRBV23-1 is an open reading frame, and its role is uncertain. The V gene lost 8 bases and the J gene lost 4 bases, with 21 bases spanning the gap. The CDR3 contains 15 residues. As DNA, the CDR3 is TGCGCCAGCTCTCTTATCGGGCCGGTCGCGTACGAGCAGTACTTC. Translating gives CASSLIGPVAYEQYF.

The chain joins TRBV29-1 to TRBJ2-5; TRBD1 is a possible D gene (5 bases). Trimming cost V 4 bases and J 1 base, with 7 bases left between them. This CDR3 has 12 amino acids. From germline, CDR1 is SQVTM and CDR2 ANQGSEA. This CDR3 is CSVVGAQETQYF. DNA for the CDR3: TGCAGCGTTGTAGGGGCCCAAGAGACCCAGTACTTC.

This clonotype was recorded a few times. The V and J genes are TRBV20-1 and TRBJ1-3; D uncertain. There are 16 residues in the CDR3. V was cut by 4 bases and J by 0 bases, with 16 bases left in between. Germline V gives CDR1 DFQATT, CDR2 SNEGSKA (reference sequence). CDR3 protein: CSANPGPIHSGNTIYF. Written as DNA, the CDR3 is TGCAGTGCTAACCCCGGGCCGATACACTCTGGAAACACCATATATTTT.

This clonotype was counted many times. V usage is TRBV5-1 and J usage is TRBJ2-5, with 10 bases lining up with TRBD2. The germline gives CDR1 SGHRS, CDR2 YFSETQ. The CDR3 spans 15 residues. V trimming: 0 bases; J trimming: 2 bases; junction bases outside the gene matches: 1. In DNA, the CDR3 is TGCGCCAGCAGCTTGGTGACTAGCGGGCAAGAGACCCAGTACTTC. Translation gives CASSLVTSGQETQYF.

This clonotype appeared many times. V and J are TRBV12-3 or TRBV12-4 and TRBJ2-1; D is unresolved. Trimming shortened V by 6 bases and J by 3 bases, and 3 bases separated the two germline ends. CDR3 size: 11 residues. CDR3 protein: CASSSYNEQFF. The CDR3 DNA reads as TGTGCCAGCAGCAGCTACAATGAGCAGTTCTTC.

The rearrangement uses TRBV7-2 and TRBJ1-1; no definite D call. Germline CDR1 reads SGHTA; CDR2 reads FQGNSA. Trimming cost V 3 bases and J 7 bases, with 12 bases left between them. This CDR3 is 13 amino acids long. CDR3: CASSLWEEVEAFF. The CDR3 region has the DNA TGTGCCAGCAGCTTGTGGGAAGAGGTTGAAGCTTTCTTT.

This clonotype showed up just a few times. The J gene is TRBJ2-5, the V gene TRBV4-1, with D hard to call. The CDR3 has 13 residues. V lost 5 bases, J lost 4 bases, and 11 bases lay in between. CDR1 is MGHRA and CDR2 is YSYEKL in the germline V gene. CDR3 region: CASSVLSGETQYF. CDR3 DNA sequence: TGCGCCAGCAGCGTCCTGTCAGGAGAGACCCAGTACTTC.

This clonotype turned up a few times. The genes are TRBV12-3 or TRBV12-4 and TRBJ1-1; TRBD1 aligns across 9 bases. Trimming removed 6 bases from V and 5 bases from J; junction bases left unmatched: 16. The CDR3 has 17 residues. Written as DNA, the CDR3 is TGTGCCAGCAGCCCGACGGGACAGGGTCTGGGGTATACTGAAGCTTTCTTT. Residues: CASSPTGQGLGYTEAFF.

This chain connects TRBV20-1 to TRBJ2-1; TRBD2 aligns across 10 bases. J was trimmed by 5 bases and V by 6 bases; bases with no gene match: 7. Germline V lookup: CDR1 DFQATT, CDR2 SNEGSKA (reference sequence). CDR3 length: 14 residues. The CDR3 sequence: CSAPTSGTHNEQFF. CDR3 DNA sequence: TGCAGTGCCCCTACTAGCGGGACACACAATGAGCAGTTCTTC.

This clonotype has a handful of counts. The chain links TRBV12-3 or TRBV12-4 to TRBJ1-5; D uncertain. CDR3 length: 13 residues. V was pared by 3 bases and J by 4 bases, with 7 bases between. This CDR3 is CASSLDGNQPQHF. In DNA, the CDR3 is TGTGCCAGCAGTTTGGATGGGAATCAGCCCCAGCATTTT.

This clonotype was detected a few times. This chain uses TRBV27 with TRBJ2-7; 15 bases are a match to TRBD2. The CDR3 contains 14 residues. V shed 6 bases, J shed 4 bases, and the junction held 1 base outside the gene matches. Per the germline V gene, CDR1 is MNHEY and CDR2 is SMNVEV (reference sequence). CDR3 bases: TGTGCCAGCAGGGGACTAGCGGGGGGTTACGAGCAGTACTTC. Its protein is CASRGLAGGYEQYF.

J is TRBJ1-1 and V is TRBV5-5; D is unresolved. The CDR3 consists of 13 residues. Trimming removed 4 bases at V and 7 bases at J, with 14 bases between. Germline V gene data show CDR1 as SGHKS and CDR2 as YYEKEE (reference sequence). CDR3 nucleotides: TGTGCCAGCAGCCGATACGGGGAAGGTGAAGCTTTCTTT. The encoded protein is CASSRYGEGEAFF.

This clonotype was observed a handful of times. The chain is built from TRBV29-1 and TRBJ1-1; D uncertain. Germline CDR1 is SQVTM and CDR2 is ANQGSEA. V was trimmed by 4 bases and J by 10 bases, leaving 10 bases between them. The CDR3 has 10 residues. The CDR3 here is CSVVSGGAFF. The CDR3 nucleotides read TGCAGCGTTGTATCGGGTGGAGCTTTCTTT. The full variable domain, rest sourced from reference TRBV29-1 and TRBJ1-1, is SAVISQKPSRDICQRGTSLTIQCQVDSQVTMMFWYRQQPGQSLTLIATANQGSEATYESGFVIDKFPISRPNLTFSTLTVSNMSPEDSSIYLCSVVSGGAFFGQGTRLTVV.